Below are 5 T cell receptor beta chains sequenced from a single sample in a study of vaccination and CD4 T cells after COVID-19. Treatment given: approximately nine-day PBMC culture with coronavirus spike peptide pools or control peptides (ViraFEST assay). These receptors are not linked to any known antigen. Sequence data for DNA of cultured CD4+ T cells were generated by the Oncomine TCR Beta short-read assay. TCRdb re-derived calls from the PCR reads in MiXCR, one entry per CDR3 protein. The sample carries some 10,000 distinct CDR3 sequences, just over 70% recorded once. The sample consisted of CD4+ T cells from blood, cultured in vitro. These receptors were collected from a human donor who had recovered from COVID-19.

The rearrangement uses TRBV7-2 and TRBJ1-1, with D possibly being TRBD1 (5 bases). Deletions cut 5 bases from V and 4 bases from J, with 11 bases between. The CDR3 is 13 amino acids. Germline V lookup: CDR1 SGHTA, CDR2 FQGNSA. The CDR3 DNA follows: TGTGCCAGCAGCCCCGGGGGGAGCACTGAAGCTTTCTTT. Amino acids: CASSPGGSTEAFF.

This clonotype was seen a few times. J is TRBJ2-5 and V is TRBV7-2, with D possibly TRBD1 on 6 matching bases. Trimming took 2 bases from V and 5 from J, leaving 21 bases between them. Germline CDR1 SGHTA, CDR2 FQGNSA. The CDR3 sequence is 17 residues long. CDR3 nucleotides: TGTGCCAGCAGCTTAAGGCAGGGGCAAGCCTGGAGGGAGACCCAGTACTTC. It is translated as CASSLRQGQAWRETQYF. Drawing the rest from reference TRBV7-2 and TRBJ2-5, the complete variable domain is GAGVSQSPSNKVTEKGKDVELRCDPISGHTALYWYRQSLGQGLEFLIYFQGNSAPDKSGLPSDRFSAERTGGSVSTLTIQRTQQEDSAVYLCASSLRQGQAWRETQYFGPGTRLLVL.

V and J are TRBV6-4 and TRBJ1-5; D remains ambiguous. Looked up from germline, CDR1 is MRHNA and CDR2 is SNTAGT. This CDR3 contains 13 residues. V lost 3 bases and J 5 bases, leaving 8 bases between the germline ends. The CDR3 region is CASSETIHQPQHF. For the CDR3, the DNA is TGTGCCAGCAGTGAAACAATCCATCAGCCCCAGCATTTT.

This rearrangement joins TRBV7-2 to TRBJ2-7, with 8 nucleotides matching TRBD2. In germline, CDR1 is SGHTA, CDR2 FQGNSA. J gave up 5 bases and V 5 bases, and 8 bases lay outside the gene matches. The CDR3 has 14 residues. Here the CDR3 reads CASSTEFSGNEQYF. As DNA, the CDR3 is TGTGCCAGCAGCACAGAATTTAGCGGGAACGAGCAGTACTTC.

The chain employs TRBV15 and TRBJ2-1; 11 bases map to TRBD2. J lost 9 bases, V lost 0 bases, and 7 bases had no gene match. Germline values: CDR1 LNHNV, CDR2 YYDKDF (reference sequence). This CDR3 region has 16 residues. CDR3 in amino acids: CATSRDPLAGVAEQFF. The DNA of the CDR3 is TGTGCCACCAGCAGAGACCCACTAGCGGGAGTTGCTGAGCAGTTCTTC.